These 11 T cell receptor beta chains share one sample of origin, sequenced in a study of blood T cell repertoires in COVID-19. The repertoire was sequenced with immunoSEQ multiplex PCR; TCRdb's copy has only in-frame clones and lacks some. The sample has around 160,000 clones; about 86% are singletons. Sample: peripheral blood. These receptors all stem from a woman between 65 and 79 years old with COVID-19, enrolled during active disease.

The CDR3 region is CASSRTGGNSPLHF. The DNA for the CDR3 is TGTGCCAGCAGCCGGACAGGGGGGAATTCACCCCTCCACTTT. The chain links TRBV6-5 to TRBJ1-6; 10 bases agree with TRBD1. V lost 6 bases and J lost 7; bases outside the gene matches: 3. Germline loops: CDR1 MNHEY, CDR2 SVGAGI. There are 14 residues in the CDR3.

The rearrangement uses TRBV18 and TRBJ1-2; TRBD1 might be the D (5 bases). The CDR3 covers 18 residues. Germline loops: CDR1 KGHSH, CDR2 LQKENI. Between the trimmed V and J ends, which lost 0 bases and 2 bases, there was a span of 19 bases. The CDR3: CASSPPTAAPGGNYGYTF. The CDR3 DNA reads TGTGCCAGCTCACCACCGACGGCAGCCCCCGGGGGGAACTATGGCTACACCTTC.

The chain couples TRBV7-9 to TRBJ1-5, with 7 positions matching TRBD1. Trimming took 5 bases from V and 6 from J; bases not matched to a gene: 10. Germline assignment: CDR1 SEHNR and CDR2 FQNEAQ (reference sequence). The CDR3 runs to 15 residues. CDR3 in DNA: TGTGCCAGCAGCGCCGCCGACAGGGCGGTTCAGCCCCAGCATTTT. Its translation is CASSAADRAVQPQHF.

This chain connects TRBV9 to TRBJ2-1; D remains unclear. From germline, CDR1 is SGDLS and CDR2 YYNGEE. V gave up 0 bases and J gave up 1 base, with 11 bases separating them. The CDR3 consists of 16 residues. CDR3 bases: TGTGCCAGCAGCGTAGAAATAGCTGGGTCCTACAATGAGCAGTTCTTC. Residues: CASSVEIAGSYNEQFF.

To note about this clone: The same CDR3 arises from other DNA sequences in this sample as well. This rearrangement joins TRBV29-1 to TRBJ1-1, with no clear D. The germline gives CDR1 SQVTM, CDR2 ANQGSEA. The V and J ends lost 3 bases and 7 bases respectively, with 6 bases between them. CDR3 length: 10 amino acids. The CDR3 region has the DNA TGCAGCGTTGATACAGATGAAGCTTTCTTT. Translating gives CSVDTDEAFF.

The genes are TRBV5-1 and TRBJ2-2, with 7 bases fitting TRBD1. Germline V CDR1 and CDR2: SGHRS, YFSETQ. V lost 4 bases and J lost 0; bases outside the gene matches: 3. This CDR3 region has 15 residues. CDR3 loop: CASSRDSPNTGELFF. For the CDR3, the DNA is TGCGCCAGCAGCCGGGACAGTCCGAACACCGGGGAGCTGTTTTTT. The full variable domain, with the rest looked up from reference TRBV5-1 and TRBJ2-2, is KAGVTQTPRYLIKTRGQQVTLSCSPISGHRSVSWYQQTPGQGLQFLFEYFSETQRNKGNFPGRFSGRQFSNSRSEMNVSTLELGDSALYLCASSRDSPNTGELFFGEGSRLTVL.

The gene calls are TRBV5-6 and TRBJ1-1; TRBD1 matches at 10 bases. Germline V gene data show CDR1 as SGHDT and CDR2 as YYEEEE. V trimming: 4 bases; J trimming: 1 base; junction bases outside the gene matches: 10. The CDR3 loop spans 17 amino acids. The CDR3 DNA reads TGTGCCAGCAGCGCCATTGACAGGGGGCGACGGAACACTGAAGCTTTCTTT. Residues: CASSAIDRGRRNTEAFF.

This sequence joins TRBV7-9 and TRBJ1-4, with D perhaps matching TRBD1 (5 bases). The CDR3 runs to 13 residues. Trimming took 6 bases from V and 8 from J, leaving 13 bases between them. Per the germline V gene, CDR1 is SEHNR and CDR2 is FQNEAQ (reference sequence). The CDR3 here is CASRPGRHEKLFF. The CDR3, as DNA: TGTGCCAGCAGGCCAGGGAGGCACGAAAAACTGTTTTTT.

This clone showed up just once. V usage is TRBV5-1 and J usage is TRBJ2-2; 8 bases agree with TRBD2. The CDR3 has 15 amino acids. Germline V gene data show CDR1 as SGHRS and CDR2 as YFSETQ. V lost 3 bases to trimming and J lost 3 bases; unmatched junction nucleotides: 4. CDR3 protein: CASSSQLADTGELFF. The CDR3 DNA reads as TGCGCCAGCAGCTCCCAACTAGCGGACACCGGGGAGCTGTTTTTT.

The rearrangement uses TRBV5-1 and TRBJ1-4; D ambiguous. This CDR3 region has 11 residues. Germline V gene data show CDR1 as SGHRS and CDR2 as YFSETQ. V lost 9 bases to trimming and J lost 7 bases, with 10 bases between them. The CDR3 protein is CATRVGEKLFF. The CDR3, as DNA: TGCGCCACCCGGGTGGGTGAAAAACTGTTTTTT. Together with reference TRBV5-1 and TRBJ1-4, the CDR3 gives the full variable domain: KAGVTQTPRYLIKTRGQQVTLSCSPISGHRSVSWYQQTPGQGLQFLFEYFSETQRNKGNFPGRFSGRQFSNSRSEMNVSTLELGDSALYLCATRVGEKLFFGSGTQLSVL.

The CDR3 reads CAISVGGGADTGELFF. The CDR3 bases are TGTGCCATCAGTGTGGGCGGGGGGGCTGACACCGGGGAGCTGTTTTTT. This rearrangement joins TRBV10-3 to TRBJ2-2, with TRBD2 identical over 9 bases. The ends lost 4 bases at V and 3 bases at J; junction bases unmatched: 6. The germline V gene has CDR1 ENHRY and CDR2 SYGVKD. This CDR3 spans 16 amino acids.